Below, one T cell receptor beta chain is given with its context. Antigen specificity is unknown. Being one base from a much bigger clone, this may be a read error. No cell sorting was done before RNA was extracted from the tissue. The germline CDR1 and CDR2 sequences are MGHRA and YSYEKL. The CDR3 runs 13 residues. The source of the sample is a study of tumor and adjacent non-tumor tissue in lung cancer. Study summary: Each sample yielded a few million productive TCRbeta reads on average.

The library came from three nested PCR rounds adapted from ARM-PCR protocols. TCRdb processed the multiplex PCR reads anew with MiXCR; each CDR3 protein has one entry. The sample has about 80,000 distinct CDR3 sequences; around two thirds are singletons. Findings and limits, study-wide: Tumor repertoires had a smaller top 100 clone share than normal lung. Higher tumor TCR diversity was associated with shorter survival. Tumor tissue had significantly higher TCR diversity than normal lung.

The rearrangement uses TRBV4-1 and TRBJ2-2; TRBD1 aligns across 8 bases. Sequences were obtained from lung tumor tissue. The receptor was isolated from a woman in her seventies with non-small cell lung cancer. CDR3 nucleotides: TGCGCGACTGGGACAGGTCGAACCGGGGAGCTGTTTTTT. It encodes CATGTGRTGELFF.